Presented here are 5 T cell receptor beta chains from one specimen sequenced in a study of T cells after yellow fever vaccination. TCRdb analysed the 5' RACE reads with MiXCR anew, one entry per CDR3 protein. The sample lists about 31,000 distinct CDR3 sequences; more than 9% were seen once. The specimen was PBMCs, either bulk or a sorted T-cell subset (CD4+, CD8+, memory, or dextramer-sorted; not recorded which), collected around 14 days after the first yellow fever vaccination. The source of these receptors is a man aged 18-30 years who received the YFV17D yellow fever vaccine.

This clonotype was found many times. This chain connects TRBV5-4 to TRBJ2-1, with 10 bases lining up with TRBD2. Germline lookup yields CDR1 SGHNT and CDR2 YYREEE (reference sequence). With V trimmed by 4 bases and J by 10 bases, 8 bases remained unmatched. CDR3 length equals 14 residues. The CDR3 DNA sequence: TGTGCCAGCAGCGGAGCGGGGGGGCTAGCGGAGCAGTTCTTC. Translated: CASSGAGGLAEQFF.

This clonotype was counted many times. The rearrangement links TRBV21-1 to TRBJ2-5; TRBD2, as called in the table, went unchecked against the DNA. TRBV21-1 is a documented pseudogene. This CDR3 spans 20 amino acids. CDR3 nucleotide sequence: TGTGCCAGCAGCAAAGGATCTAGCGGGGGGGCCGTGATATTTCGAGAGACCCAGTACTTC. This gives the protein CASSKGSSGGAVIFRETQYF.

In the case of this clonotype: A read error is possible here, since a much larger clone lies one base away. J is TRBJ1-1 and V is TRBV20-1, with D tentatively TRBD1 (6 bases). Germline CDR1 reads DFQATT; CDR2 reads SNEGSKA (reference sequence). The CDR3 sequence is 14 residues long. As DNA, the CDR3 is TGCTGTGCTAGAGCCGGACAGAGGCCCACTGAAGCTTTCTTT. Amino acids: CCARAGQRPTEAFF.

This clonotype has a count of ten or more. J is TRBJ2-1 and V is TRBV24-1; 7 bases align to TRBD2. CDR1 KGHDR and CDR2 SFDVKD come from the germline V gene. The CDR3 length is 15 residues. Trimming at V came to 4 bases and at J to 8 bases, leaving 10 bases not matched to a gene. The CDR3 DNA follows: TGTGCCACCAGTGACGGGGGGTCCTCTGGCGATGAGCAGTTCTTC. Translation: CATSDGGSSGDEQFF.

This clonotype appeared many times. The V call is TRBV5-1, the J call TRBJ1-6; no firm D call. The V gene's germline CDR1 is SGHRS and CDR2 YFSETQ. The CDR3 sequence is 15 residues long. V was cut by 5 bases and J by 0 bases, with 9 bases left in between. Here the CDR3 DNA reads TGCGCCAGCAGAGCGGGGAGCTCCTATAATTCACCCCTCCACTTT. Translation: CASRAGSSYNSPLHF.